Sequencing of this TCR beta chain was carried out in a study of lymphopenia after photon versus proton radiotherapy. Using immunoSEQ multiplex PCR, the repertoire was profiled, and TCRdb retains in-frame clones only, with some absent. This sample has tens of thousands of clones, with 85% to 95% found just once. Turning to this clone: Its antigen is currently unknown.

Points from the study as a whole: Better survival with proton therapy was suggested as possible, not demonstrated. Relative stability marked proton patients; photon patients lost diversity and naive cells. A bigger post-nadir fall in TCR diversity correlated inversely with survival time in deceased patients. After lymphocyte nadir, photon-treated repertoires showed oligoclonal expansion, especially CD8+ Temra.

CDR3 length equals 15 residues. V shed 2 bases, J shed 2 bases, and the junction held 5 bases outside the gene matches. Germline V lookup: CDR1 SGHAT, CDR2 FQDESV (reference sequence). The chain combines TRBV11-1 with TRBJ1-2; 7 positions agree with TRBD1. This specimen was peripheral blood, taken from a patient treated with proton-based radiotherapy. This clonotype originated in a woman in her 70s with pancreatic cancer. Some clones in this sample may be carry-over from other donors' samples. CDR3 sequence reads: CASSLRGGNNYGYTF. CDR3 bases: TGTGCCAGCAGCTTACGAGGGGGCAACAACTATGGCTACACCTTC.